This T cell receptor beta chain is from a study of spatial heterogeneity in lung cancer. Time point described: sample taken at primary tumor resection. Unsorted whole RNA of tumor, nontumor lung or frozen PBMC was sequenced. The donors were about 67 patients with non-small cell lung cancer that was early-stage and untreated. The sample holds a few counts of this clonotype. The library protocol tagged each TCR cDNA with a unique molecular identifier. MiXCR was run by TCRdb on the 5' RACE reads, yielding one entry per CDR3 protein. The profile shows about 50,000 distinct CDR3 sequences, roughly 7.2% of them singletons. The germline CDR1 and CDR2 sequences are MNHEY and SMNVEV (reference sequence). V lost 8 bases, J lost 8 bases, and 13 bases lay in between. The CDR3 has 12 amino acids.

The genes are TRBV27 and TRBJ2-1; no clear D gene. The source of this sequence is a female donor with early-stage non-small cell lung cancer. Here the sequenced sample was PBMCs, taken at surgery. CDR3 sequence (DNA): TGTGCCAGCGGGCATGGTGCCGATGAGCAGTTCTTC. The encoded protein is CASGHGADEQFF.